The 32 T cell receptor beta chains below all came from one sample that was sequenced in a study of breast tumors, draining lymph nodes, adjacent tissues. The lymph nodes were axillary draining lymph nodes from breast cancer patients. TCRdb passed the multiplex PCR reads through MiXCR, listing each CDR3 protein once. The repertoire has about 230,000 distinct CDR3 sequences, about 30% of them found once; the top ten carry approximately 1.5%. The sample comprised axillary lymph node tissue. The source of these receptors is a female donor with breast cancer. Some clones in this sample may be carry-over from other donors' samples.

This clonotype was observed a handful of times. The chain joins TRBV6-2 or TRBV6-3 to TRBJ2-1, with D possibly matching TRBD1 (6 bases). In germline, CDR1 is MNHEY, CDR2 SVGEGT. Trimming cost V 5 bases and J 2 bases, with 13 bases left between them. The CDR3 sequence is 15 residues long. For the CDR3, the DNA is TGTGCCAGCAGTCACCGGGACACCACCTACAATGAGCAGTTCTTC. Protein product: CASSHRDTTYNEQFF.

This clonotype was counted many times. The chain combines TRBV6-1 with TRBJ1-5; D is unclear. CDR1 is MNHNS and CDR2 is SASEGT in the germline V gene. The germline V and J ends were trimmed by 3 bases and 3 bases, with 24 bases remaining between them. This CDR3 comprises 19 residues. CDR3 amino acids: CASSDFDAGHPNPNQPQHF. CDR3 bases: TGTGCCAGCAGTGATTTTGACGCCGGGCACCCTAATCCCAATCAGCCCCAGCATTTT.

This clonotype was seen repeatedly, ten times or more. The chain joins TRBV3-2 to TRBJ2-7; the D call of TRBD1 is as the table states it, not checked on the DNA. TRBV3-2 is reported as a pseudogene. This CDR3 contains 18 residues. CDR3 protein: CASSQRGGQREAGHEQYF. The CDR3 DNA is TGTGCCAGCAGCCAGAGGGGGGGACAGAGAGAGGCTGGGCACGAGCAGTACTTC.

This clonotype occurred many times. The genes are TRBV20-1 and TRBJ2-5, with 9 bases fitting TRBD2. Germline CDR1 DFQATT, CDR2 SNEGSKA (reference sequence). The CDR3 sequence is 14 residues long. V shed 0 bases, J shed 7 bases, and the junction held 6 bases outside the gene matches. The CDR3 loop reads CSARERGGWATQYF. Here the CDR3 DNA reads TGCAGTGCTAGAGAGCGGGGGGGCTGGGCGACCCAGTACTTC.

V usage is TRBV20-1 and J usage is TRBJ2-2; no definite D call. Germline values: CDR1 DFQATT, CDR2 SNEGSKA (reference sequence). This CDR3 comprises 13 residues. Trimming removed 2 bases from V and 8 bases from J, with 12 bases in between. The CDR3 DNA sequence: TGCAGTGCTAGATATTCGGCGACAGGGGAGCTGTTTTTT. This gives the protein CSARYSATGELFF.

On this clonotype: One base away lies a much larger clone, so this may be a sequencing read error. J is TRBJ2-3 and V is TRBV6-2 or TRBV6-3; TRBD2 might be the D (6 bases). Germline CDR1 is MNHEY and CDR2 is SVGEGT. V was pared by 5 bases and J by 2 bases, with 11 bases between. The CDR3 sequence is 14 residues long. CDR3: CASSPAGFTDTQYF. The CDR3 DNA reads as TGTGCCAGCAGTCCTGCGGGGTTCACAGATACGCAGTATTTT.

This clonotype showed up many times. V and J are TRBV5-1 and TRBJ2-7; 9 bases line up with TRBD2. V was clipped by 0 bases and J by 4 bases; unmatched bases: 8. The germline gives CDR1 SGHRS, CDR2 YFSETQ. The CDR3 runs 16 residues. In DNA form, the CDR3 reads TGCGCCAGCAGCTTGGCAGTGGGCGGGAGGGGGTACGAGCAGTACTTC. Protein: CASSLAVGGRGYEQYF.

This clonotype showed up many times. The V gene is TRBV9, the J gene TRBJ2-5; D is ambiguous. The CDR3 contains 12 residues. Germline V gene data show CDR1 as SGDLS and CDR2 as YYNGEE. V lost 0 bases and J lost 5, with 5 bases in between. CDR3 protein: CASSVDLETQYF. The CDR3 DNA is TGTGCCAGCAGCGTAGATTTGGAGACCCAGTACTTC.

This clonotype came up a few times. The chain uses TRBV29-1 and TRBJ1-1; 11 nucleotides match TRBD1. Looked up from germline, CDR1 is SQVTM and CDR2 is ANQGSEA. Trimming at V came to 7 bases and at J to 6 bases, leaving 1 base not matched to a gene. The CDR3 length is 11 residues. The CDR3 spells CSADRGPEAFF. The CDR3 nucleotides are TGCAGCGCGGACAGGGGGCCTGAAGCTTTCTTT.

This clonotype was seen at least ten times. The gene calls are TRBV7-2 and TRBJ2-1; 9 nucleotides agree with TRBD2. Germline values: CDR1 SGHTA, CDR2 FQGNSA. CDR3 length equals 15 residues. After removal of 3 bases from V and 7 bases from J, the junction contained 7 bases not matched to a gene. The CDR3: CASSFLAGVGNEQFF. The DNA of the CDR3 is TGTGCCAGCAGCTTTTTAGCGGGAGTTGGGAATGAGCAGTTCTTC. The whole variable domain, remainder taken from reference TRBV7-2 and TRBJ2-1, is GAGVSQSPSNKVTEKGKDVELRCDPISGHTALYWYRQSLGQGLEFLIYFQGNSAPDKSGLPSDRFSAERTGGSVSTLTIQRTQQEDSAVYLCASSFLAGVGNEQFFGPGTRLTVL.

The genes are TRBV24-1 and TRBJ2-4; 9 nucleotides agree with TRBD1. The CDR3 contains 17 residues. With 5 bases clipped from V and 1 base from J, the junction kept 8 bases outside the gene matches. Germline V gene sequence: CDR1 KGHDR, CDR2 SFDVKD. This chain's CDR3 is CATSARGGQGAKNIQYF. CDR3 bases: TGTGCCACCAGTGCTAGGGGAGGACAGGGGGCCAAAAACATTCAGTACTTC.

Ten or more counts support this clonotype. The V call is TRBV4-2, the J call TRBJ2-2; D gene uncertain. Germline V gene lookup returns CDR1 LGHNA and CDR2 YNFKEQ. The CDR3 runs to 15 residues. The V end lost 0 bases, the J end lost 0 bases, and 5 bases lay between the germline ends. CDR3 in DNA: TGTGCCAGCAGCCAAGAGTACGCGAACACCGGGGAGCTGTTTTTT. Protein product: CASSQEYANTGELFF.

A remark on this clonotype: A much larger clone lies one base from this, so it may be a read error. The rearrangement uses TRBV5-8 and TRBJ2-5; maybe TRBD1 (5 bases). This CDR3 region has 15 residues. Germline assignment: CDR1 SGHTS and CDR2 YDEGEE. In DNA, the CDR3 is TGTGCCAGCAGGGCGCAAGGGGCCGCTCGGGCGGCCCAGTGCTTC. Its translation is CASRAQGAARAAQCF.

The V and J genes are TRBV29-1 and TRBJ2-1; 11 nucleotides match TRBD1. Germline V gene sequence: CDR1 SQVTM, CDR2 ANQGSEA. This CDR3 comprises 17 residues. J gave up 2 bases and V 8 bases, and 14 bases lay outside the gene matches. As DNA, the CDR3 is TGCAGCTACACCGGGACAGGGGGGGCCAGCCCCTACAATGAGCAGTTCTTC. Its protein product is CSYTGTGGASPYNEQFF.

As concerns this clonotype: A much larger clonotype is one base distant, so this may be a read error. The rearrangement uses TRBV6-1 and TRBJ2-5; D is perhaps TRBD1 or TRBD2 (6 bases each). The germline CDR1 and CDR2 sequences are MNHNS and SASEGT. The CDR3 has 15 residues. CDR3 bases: TGTGCCAGCGGTGAGATAGGGGGGAGACAAGAGACCCAGTACTTC. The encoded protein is CASGEIGGRQETQYF.

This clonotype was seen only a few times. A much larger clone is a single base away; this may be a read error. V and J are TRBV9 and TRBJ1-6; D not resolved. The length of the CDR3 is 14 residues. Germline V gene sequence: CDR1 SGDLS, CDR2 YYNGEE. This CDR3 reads CASSPRSDNSPLPF. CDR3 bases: TGTGCCAGCAGCCCGCGATCAGACAATTCACCCCTCCCCTTT.

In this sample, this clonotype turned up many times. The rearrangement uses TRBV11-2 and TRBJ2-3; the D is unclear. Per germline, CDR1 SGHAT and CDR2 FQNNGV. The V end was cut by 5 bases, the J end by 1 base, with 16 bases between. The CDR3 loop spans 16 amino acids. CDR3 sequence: CASSKGQGRGTDTQYF. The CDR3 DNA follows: TGTGCCAGCAGCAAAGGCCAAGGACGTGGCACAGATACGCAGTATTTT.

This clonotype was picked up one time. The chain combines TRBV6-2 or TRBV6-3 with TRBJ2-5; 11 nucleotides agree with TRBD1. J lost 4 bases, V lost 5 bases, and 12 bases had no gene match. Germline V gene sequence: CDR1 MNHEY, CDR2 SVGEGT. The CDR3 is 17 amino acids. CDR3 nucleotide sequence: TGTGCCAGCAGTCCCAAGCGGGGGACAGGGGGAGCAGAGACCCAGTACTTC. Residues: CASSPKRGTGGAETQYF.

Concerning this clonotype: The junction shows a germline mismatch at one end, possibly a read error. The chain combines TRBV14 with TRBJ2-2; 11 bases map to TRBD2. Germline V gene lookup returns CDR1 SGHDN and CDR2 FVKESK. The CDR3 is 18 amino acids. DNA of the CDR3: TGTGCCAGCAGCCCACCACTAGCGGGAGTTGTAGGCGCCGGGAAGCTGTTTTTT. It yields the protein CASSPPLAGVVGAGKLFF.

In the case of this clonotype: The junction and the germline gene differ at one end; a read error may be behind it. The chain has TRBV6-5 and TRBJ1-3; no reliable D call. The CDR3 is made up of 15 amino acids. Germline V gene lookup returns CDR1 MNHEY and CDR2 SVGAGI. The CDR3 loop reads CASSHVAGGENTVYF. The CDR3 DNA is TGTGCCAGCAGTCACGTGGCAGGCGGTGAAAACACCGTATATTTT.

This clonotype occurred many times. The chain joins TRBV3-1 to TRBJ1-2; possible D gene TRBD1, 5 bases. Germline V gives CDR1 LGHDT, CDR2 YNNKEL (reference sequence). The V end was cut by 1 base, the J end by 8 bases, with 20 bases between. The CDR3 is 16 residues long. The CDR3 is CASSQVSGTSVGGYTF. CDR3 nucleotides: TGTGCCAGCAGCCAAGTATCAGGGACCTCTGTGGGCGGCTACACCTTC. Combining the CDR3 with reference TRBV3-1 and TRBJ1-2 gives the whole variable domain DTAVSQTPKYLVTQMGNDKSIKCEQNLGHDTMYWYKQDSKKFLKIMFSYNNKELIINETVPNRFSPKSPDKAHLNLHINSLELGDSAVYFCASSQVSGTSVGGYTFGSGTRLTVV.

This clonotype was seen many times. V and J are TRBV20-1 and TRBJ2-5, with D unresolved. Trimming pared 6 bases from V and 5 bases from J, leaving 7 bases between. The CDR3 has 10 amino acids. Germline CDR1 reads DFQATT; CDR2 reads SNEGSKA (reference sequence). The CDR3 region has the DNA TGCAGTGCGGAAGCGGAGACCCAGTACTTC. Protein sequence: CSAEAETQYF.

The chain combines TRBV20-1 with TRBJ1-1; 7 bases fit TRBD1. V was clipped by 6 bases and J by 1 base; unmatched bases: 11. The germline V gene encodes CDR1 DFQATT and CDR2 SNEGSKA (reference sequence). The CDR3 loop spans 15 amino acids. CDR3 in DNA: TGCAGTGCCAGGGGAGGGGGCGTTGGGAACACTGAAGCTTTCTTT. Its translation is CSARGGGVGNTEAFF.

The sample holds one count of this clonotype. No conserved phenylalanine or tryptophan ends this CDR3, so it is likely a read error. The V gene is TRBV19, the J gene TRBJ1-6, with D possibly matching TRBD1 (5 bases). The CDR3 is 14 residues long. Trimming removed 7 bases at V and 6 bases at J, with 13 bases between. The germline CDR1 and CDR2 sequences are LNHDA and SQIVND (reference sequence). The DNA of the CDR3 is TGTGCCAGTACCGCAGGGAGACCTAATTCACCCCTCCACTCT. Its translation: CASTAGRPNSPLHS.

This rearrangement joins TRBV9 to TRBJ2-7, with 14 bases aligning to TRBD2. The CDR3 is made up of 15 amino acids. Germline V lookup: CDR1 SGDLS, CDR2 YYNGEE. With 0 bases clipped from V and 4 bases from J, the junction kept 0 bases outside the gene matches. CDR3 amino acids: CASSVGLAGGYEQYF. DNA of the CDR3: TGTGCCAGCAGCGTAGGACTAGCGGGAGGGTACGAGCAGTACTTC.

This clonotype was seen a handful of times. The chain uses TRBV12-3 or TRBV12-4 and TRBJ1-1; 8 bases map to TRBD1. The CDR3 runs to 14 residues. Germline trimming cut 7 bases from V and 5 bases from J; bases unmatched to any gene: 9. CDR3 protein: CASTSMTGATEAFF. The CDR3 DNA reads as TGTGCCAGCACATCGATGACAGGGGCAACTGAAGCTTTCTTT.

CDR3 bases: TGTGCCAGCACCTCCGAGACCCAGTACTTC. This encodes CASTSETQYF. The chain links TRBV11-3 to TRBJ2-5; no definite D call. This CDR3 spans 10 amino acids. Trimming removed 7 bases at V and 5 bases at J, with 5 bases between. Germline V CDR1 and CDR2: SGHNT, YENEEA.

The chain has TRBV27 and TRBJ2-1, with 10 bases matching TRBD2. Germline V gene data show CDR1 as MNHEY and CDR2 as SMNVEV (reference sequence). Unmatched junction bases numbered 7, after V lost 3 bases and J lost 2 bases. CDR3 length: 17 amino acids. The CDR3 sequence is CASSLASGSTPYNEQFF. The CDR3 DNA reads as TGTGCCAGCAGTTTGGCTAGCGGGAGTACCCCCTACAATGAGCAGTTCTTC.

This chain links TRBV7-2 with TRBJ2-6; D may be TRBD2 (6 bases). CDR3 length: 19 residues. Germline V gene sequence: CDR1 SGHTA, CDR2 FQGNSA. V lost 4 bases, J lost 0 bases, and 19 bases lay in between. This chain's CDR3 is CASSSPSGGSSSGANVLTF. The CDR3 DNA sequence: TGTGCCAGCAGCTCACCGAGTGGGGGGAGCAGCTCTGGGGCCAACGTCCTGACTTTC.

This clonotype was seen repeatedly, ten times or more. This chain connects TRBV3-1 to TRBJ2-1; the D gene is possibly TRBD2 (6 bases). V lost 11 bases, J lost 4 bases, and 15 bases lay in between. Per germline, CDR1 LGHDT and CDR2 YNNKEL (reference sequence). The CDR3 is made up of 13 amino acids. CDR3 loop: CASRRVGYNEQFF. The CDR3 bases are TGTGCCTCCAGGAGGGTAGGTTACAATGAGCAGTTCTTC.

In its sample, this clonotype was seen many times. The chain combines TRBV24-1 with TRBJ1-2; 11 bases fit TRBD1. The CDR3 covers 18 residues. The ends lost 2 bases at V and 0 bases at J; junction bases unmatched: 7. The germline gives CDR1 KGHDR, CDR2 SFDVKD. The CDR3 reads CATSDSGTGGLTNYGYTF. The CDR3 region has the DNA TGTGCCACCAGTGATTCCGGGACAGGGGGTTTAACTAACTATGGCTACACCTTC.

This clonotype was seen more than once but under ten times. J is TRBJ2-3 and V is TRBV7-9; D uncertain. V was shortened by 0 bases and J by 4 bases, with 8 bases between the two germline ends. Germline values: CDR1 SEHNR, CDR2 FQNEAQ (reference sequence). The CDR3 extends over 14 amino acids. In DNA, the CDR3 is TGTGCCAGCAGCTTAGCGTGGGCGGCAGATACGCAGTATTTT. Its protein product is CASSLAWAADTQYF.